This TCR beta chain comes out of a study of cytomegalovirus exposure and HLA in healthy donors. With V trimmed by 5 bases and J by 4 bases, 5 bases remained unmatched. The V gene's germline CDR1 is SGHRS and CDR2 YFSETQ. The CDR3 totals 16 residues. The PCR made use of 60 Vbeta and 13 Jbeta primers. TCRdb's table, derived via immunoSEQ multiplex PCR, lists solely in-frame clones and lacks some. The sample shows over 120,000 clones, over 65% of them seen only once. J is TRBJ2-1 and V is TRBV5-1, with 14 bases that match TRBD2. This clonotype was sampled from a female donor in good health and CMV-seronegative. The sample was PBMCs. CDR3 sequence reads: CASSPGTSGSYNEQFF. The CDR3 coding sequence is TGCGCCAGCAGTCCCGGGACTAGCGGGAGTTACAATGAGCAGTTCTTC.